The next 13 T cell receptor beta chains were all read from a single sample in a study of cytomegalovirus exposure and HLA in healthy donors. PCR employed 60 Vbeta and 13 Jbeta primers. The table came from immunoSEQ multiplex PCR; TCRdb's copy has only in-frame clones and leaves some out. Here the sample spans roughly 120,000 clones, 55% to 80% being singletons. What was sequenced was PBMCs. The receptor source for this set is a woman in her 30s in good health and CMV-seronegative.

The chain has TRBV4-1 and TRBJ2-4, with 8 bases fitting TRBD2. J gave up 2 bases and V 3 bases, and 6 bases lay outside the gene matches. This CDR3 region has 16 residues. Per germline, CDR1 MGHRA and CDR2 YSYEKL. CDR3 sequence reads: CASSQGGGLSKNIQYF. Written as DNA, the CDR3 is TGCGCCAGCAGCCAGGGCGGGGGGCTATCCAAAAACATTCAGTACTTC.

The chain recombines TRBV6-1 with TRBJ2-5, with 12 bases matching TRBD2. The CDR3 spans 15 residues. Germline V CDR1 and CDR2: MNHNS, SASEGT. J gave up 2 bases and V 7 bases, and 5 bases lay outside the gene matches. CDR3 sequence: CASKELAGGQETQYF. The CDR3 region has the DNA TGTGCCAGCAAAGAACTAGCGGGGGGACAAGAGACCCAGTACTTC.

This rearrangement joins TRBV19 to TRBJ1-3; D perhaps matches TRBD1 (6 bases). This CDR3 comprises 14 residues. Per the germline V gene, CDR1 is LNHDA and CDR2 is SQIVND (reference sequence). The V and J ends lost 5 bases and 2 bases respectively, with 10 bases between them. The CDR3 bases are TGTGCCAGTAGTCAACAGGGAACTGGAAACACCATATATTTT. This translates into CASSQQGTGNTIYF.

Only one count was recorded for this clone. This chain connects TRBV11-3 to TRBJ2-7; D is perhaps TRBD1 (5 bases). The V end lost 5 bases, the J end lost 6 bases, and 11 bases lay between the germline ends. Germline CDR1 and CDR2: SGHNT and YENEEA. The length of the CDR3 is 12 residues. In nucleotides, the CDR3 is TGTGCCAGCAGCCACGACAGTGGCGAGCAGTACTTC. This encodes CASSHDSGEQYF.

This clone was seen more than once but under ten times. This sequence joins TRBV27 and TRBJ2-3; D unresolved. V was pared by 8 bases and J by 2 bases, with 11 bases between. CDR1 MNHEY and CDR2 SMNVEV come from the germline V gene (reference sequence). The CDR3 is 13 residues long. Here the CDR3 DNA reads TGTGCCAGCGCCTTAGAAGTCACAGATACGCAGTATTTT. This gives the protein CASALEVTDTQYF.

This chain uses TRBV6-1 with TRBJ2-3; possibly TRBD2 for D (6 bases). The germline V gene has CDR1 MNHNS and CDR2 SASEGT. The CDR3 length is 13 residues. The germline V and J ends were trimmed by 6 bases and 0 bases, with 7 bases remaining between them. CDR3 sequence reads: CASRDYSTDTQYF. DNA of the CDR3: TGTGCCAGCAGGGACTACAGCACAGATACGCAGTATTTT.

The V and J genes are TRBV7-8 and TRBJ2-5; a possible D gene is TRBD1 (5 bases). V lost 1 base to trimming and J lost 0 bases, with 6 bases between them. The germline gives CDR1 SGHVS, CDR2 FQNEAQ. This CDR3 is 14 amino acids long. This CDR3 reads CASSLGRDQETQYF. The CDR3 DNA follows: TGTGCCAGCAGCTTAGGCAGGGACCAAGAGACCCAGTACTTC.

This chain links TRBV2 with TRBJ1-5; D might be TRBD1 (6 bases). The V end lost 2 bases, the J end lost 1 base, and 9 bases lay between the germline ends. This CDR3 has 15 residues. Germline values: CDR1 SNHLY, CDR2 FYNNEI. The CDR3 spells CASSEPGVSNQPQHF. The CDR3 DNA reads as TGTGCCAGCAGTGAACCAGGGGTGAGCAATCAGCCCCAGCATTTT.

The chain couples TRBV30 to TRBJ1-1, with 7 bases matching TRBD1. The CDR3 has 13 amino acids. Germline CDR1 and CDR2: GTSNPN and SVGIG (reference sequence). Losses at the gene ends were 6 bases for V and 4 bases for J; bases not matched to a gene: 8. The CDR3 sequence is CACQQGTLTEAFF. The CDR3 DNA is TGTGCCTGCCAACAGGGGACGCTCACTGAAGCTTTCTTT.

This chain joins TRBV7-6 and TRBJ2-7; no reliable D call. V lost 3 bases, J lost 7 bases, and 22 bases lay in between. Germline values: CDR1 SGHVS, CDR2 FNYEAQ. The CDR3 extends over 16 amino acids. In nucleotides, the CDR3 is TGTGCCAGCAGCTTGTGGCCAGCGAACCGCCCTGGGGAGCAGTACTTC. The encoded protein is CASSLWPANRPGEQYF.

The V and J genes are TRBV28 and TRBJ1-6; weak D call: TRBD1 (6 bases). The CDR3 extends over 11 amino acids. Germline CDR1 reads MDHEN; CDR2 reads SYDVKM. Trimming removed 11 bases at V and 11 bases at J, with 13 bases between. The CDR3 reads CAGQGIAPLHF. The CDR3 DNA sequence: TGTGCCGGCCAGGGGATAGCACCCCTCCACTTT.

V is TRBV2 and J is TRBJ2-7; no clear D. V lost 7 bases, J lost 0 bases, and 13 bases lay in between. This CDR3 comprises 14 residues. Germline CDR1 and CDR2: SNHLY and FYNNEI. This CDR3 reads CASKAGTLSYEQYF. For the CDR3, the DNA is TGTGCCAGCAAGGCAGGTACCCTCTCCTACGAGCAGTACTTC.

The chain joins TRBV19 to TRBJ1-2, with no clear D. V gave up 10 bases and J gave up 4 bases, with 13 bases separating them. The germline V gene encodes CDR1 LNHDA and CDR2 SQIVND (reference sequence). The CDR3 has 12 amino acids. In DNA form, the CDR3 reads TGTGCCATAGCGGACTGGAGCTATGGCTACACCTTC. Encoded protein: CAIADWSYGYTF. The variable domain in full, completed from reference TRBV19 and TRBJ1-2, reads DGGITQSPKYLFRKEGQNVTLSCEQNLNHDAMYWYRQDPGQGLRLIYYSQIVNDFQKGDIAEGYSVSREKKESFPLTVTSAQKNPTAFYLCAIADWSYGYTFGSGTRLTVV.